The present TCR beta chain was sequenced within a study of T-cell memory formation after mild COVID-19. Overall study: Clusters of TCRs were largely donor specific.

The ends lost 6 bases at V and 3 bases at J; junction bases unmatched: 0. This CDR3 comprises 14 residues. Germline V CDR1 and CDR2: SNHLY, FYNNEI. Constant-segment primers served in 5'RACE that generated TCR alpha and TCR beta cDNA libraries bearing sample barcodes and UMIs. A single record per CDR3 protein comes from TCRdb applying MiXCR to the 5' RACE reads. The sample contains 250,000 to 300,000 distinct CDR3 sequences, roughly 17% of which appear only once. Study-wide results and caveats: The pre-infection memory compartment contained some responding clones, suggesting cross-reactive memory joined.

This clonotype appeared many times. Its target is not known. The chain uses TRBV2 and TRBJ2-2, with 11 bases matching TRBD2. Sequencing used PBMCs or a T cell subset sorted from them (not recorded which). The TCR originated in a man aged 18 to 29 who had mild COVID-19 (a few samples of this study predate the infection). Cell type and time point are not known. CDR3 coding DNA: TGTGCCAGCAGGGGACTAGCGGACACCGGGGAGCTGTTTTTT. It encodes CASRGLADTGELFF.